This T cell receptor (beta chain) was sequenced during a study of cytomegalovirus exposure and HLA in healthy donors (dated 2017 in TCRdb). The study in broad terms: An earlier analysis of about 560 of the donors reported about 280 Gb of sequence data and 117 million unique TCR beta sequences obtained from roughly 180 million T cells. The study combined high-throughput TCR immunosequencing, statistical association of individual TCRs with disease status, and machine learning to predict cytomegalovirus infection status. The aim of the study was to test whether cataloging public T cell receptors could identify signatures of past pathogen exposure. The study used immunosequencing to profile the T cell repertoires of 600 to 850 subjects and linked those repertoires to cytomegalovirus serostatus. All discovery cohort repertoires had been generated on a single sequencing platform. An earlier analysis of 587 of the donors used high-throughput TCR beta sequencing to judge whether each TCR beta V gene segment behaved as functional or pseudogenic. Of the roughly 400 genotyped donors, over 80% were placed in the genetic ancestry cluster associated with self-reported Caucasian donors. Typing coverage differed by locus: A, B, C, DRB1 and DQB1 were typed in roughly 620-630 donors, DQA1 in 500 to 550, DPA1 in 600 to 610, and DPB1 in around 440. Roughly 300 gigabases of sequencing data and approximately 84 million unique TCR sequences were included in an early release covering over 600 HLA-typed donors. Donor age, sex, ethnicity and CMV serostatus were collected together with the repertoire data. The later analysis used no new phenotypic data to find candidate immune exposures, relying instead on TCR beta sequences and their occurrence across donors. In addition to the first cohort of approximately 670 subjects, a separate validation cohort of about 120 different subjects was used. A later analysis re-examined previously published TCR beta repertoires from roughly 650 donors and added high-resolution HLA genotyping to investigate patterns of TCR occurrence. In a later genetic analysis, genome-wide SNP genotypes for 398 of the 666 donors were used, and that subset was treated as a discovery cohort. HLA typing included class I and class II loci at four-digit resolution. Four or five DR-DQ haplotypes were handled as single units for association and clustering because linkage in the cohort was strong. Among 398 genotyped donors of the cohort, an average of roughly 230,000 unique TCR beta nucleotide sequences was sequenced per donor, of which roughly 18% were non-productive.

Turning to this clone: Its antigen has not been determined. No quality values exist for individual bases; no much larger clone is one base distant.

Overall study outcomes, separate from this receptor: A later analysis found that HLA-associated TCR beta chains were more clonally expanded and had lower generation probabilities than equally common non-associated chains. According to the authors, the approach could potentially be generalized to other disease states and immunological phenotypes. In vitro tests confirmed that a few of the cytomegalovirus-associated TCR beta chains recognize cytomegalovirus antigens. Only TCR beta chains were sequenced in this cohort, and the absence of alpha or paired-chain data limited detectable features. In a later analysis, most CMV-associated TCR beta chains were found to appear HLA-restricted, with HLA associations seemingly driven largely by CMV exposure. A later genetic analysis associated a missense DCLRE1C variant with V-gene and J-gene trimming of TCR beta chains, and an independent cohort replicated the association. Specific HLA alleles were associated with 15,000 to 20,000 TCR beta sequences at a false discovery rate of 0.05 in a later analysis. Sequencing depth was assumed to be roughly uniform across donors in the presence/absence analyses, though that assumption may not hold. HLA typing was unavailable for some donors at each locus, so association tests used only the typed subset. Most TCR sequences were seen in very few donors, while some public TCRs were found in many individuals. CMV serostatus was the only immune exposure information available for the cohort. A group of highly shared sequence variants was considered likely to be a technical artifact of the sequencing pipeline. Linkage disequilibrium might explain the correlated functional status among segregating V segments, but an unknown experimental factor could not be ruled out. According to a later genetic analysis, donors in an Asian-associated ancestry cluster had fewer N-insertions in productive TCRs than the roughly 670-donor mean. Some IMGT-functional V segments, including TRBV6-2 and TRBV6-3, could not be distinguished by the 87-base-pair reads and were therefore excluded. In a later analysis, the rate of TCR association differed among HLA loci, with DRB1 alleles having the most associated TCRs and HLA-C alleles having the fewest. Assigning TCR associations to individual alleles was difficult when HLA alleles, especially DR and DQ, strongly co-occurred. Because counts were too low, fewer than 20 rarely observed V segments, including chromosome 9 orphons, were excluded from the earlier analysis of 587 of the donors. Cytomegalovirus status was reported to be diagnosed by the classifier with high specificity and sensitivity in both the original and validation cohorts. A further reported finding was that TCR beta sequences accurately predicted the HLA-A and HLA-B alleles for most subjects in the first cohort. In an earlier analysis of over 550 of the donors, most TCR beta V segments were observed in productive rearrangements about 87% or about 30% of the time, broadly matching IMGT annotations. The study gave a list of 150 to 200 TCR beta chains associated with cytomegalovirus. A later analysis reported that several top co-occurrence clusters appeared linked to parvovirus B19, influenza, CMV and Epstein-Barr virus.

The library was built by means of the immunoSEQ multiplex PCR assay. A mixture of 60 forward primers for TCR Vbeta segments and 13 reverse primers for TCR Jbeta segments was used in the multiplex PCR. The CDR3 region of rearranged TCR beta genes was amplified from genomic DNA by a multiplex PCR assay. On the Illumina HiSeq System, the amplified TCR beta libraries were sequenced as 87-base-pair reads. For the original study's pipeline: A later analysis counted tens of millions of unique TCR beta chains across the 666 repertoires, and around 9.9 million of these chains were shared by at least two donors. Raw reads were error-corrected and collapsed into unique sequences by a nearest-neighbor algorithm in which closely related sequences were merged to remove PCR and sequencing errors. CDR3 sequences were aligned to IMGT reference sequences to assign V, D and J gene segments. For a sequence to be retained, at least a six-nucleotide match to both a V gene segment and a J gene segment was required. A rearrangement was called productive if the CDR3 had no stop codons and remained in frame with V and J, and every other rearrangement was called non-productive. CDR3 was defined according to IMGT convention as the region running from the second conserved V-encoded cysteine to the conserved J-encoded phenylalanine. Sequences without an unambiguous match to a single V gene segment were excluded from the earlier analysis of several hundred of the donors. An earlier analysis of several hundred of the donors called V segments functional above 56.7% productive rearrangements and segregating when the between-donor standard deviation exceeded 5%. A statistical classification framework was built to diagnose cytomegalovirus status from the catalog of TCR beta chain sequences. A later analysis assigned V and J genes by comparing TCR nucleotide sequences with IMGT/GENE-DB human TR gene sequences. In a later analysis, CDR3 sequences and most-parsimonious VDJ recombination scenarios were assigned using the TCRdist pipeline. In a later analysis, each TCR beta chain was defined by its CDR3 amino acid sequence together with its V-gene family, and reads without a unique V-gene family were excluded. As a way to deal with suspected cross-contamination and a sequencing artifact, a later analysis dropped hundreds of nucleotide sequences that were highly shared and had low generation probability. For each public chain, a later analysis derived a clonal expansion index from normalized ranks of inferred template counts within each repertoire. In a later analysis, generation probabilities were computed using a VDJ recombination model fitted to out-of-frame rearrangements, and the results were checked against IGoR. In a later analysis, hypergeometric tests were used to score TCR-TCR, TCR-HLA and TCR-CMV co-occurrence, with a repertoire-size bias correction applied to TCR pairs. To estimate false discovery rates, a later analysis permuted the HLA or CMV assignments 20 times. In a later analysis, co-occurring TCRs were grouped using DBSCAN, with TCRdist sequence similarity added in when clustering inside HLA-allele-positive subsets. For co-occurrence clustering, repertoires with fewer than 30,000 or more than 120,000 public chains were excluded, along with roughly 5 repertoires with anomalous nucleotide sharing. The table comes from immuneACCESS by way of TCRdb, which keeps in-frame sequences with V and J called. Part of the clones is missing from these tables; in studies checked, under half for an unresolved V gene and the rest for unknown reasons. V, J and clone size derive from that table, while D and trimming were established from the DNA sequence. The sample table holds 100,000 to 150,000 clones, of which roughly 76% were seen once. Clones ranked in the top ten supply about 13% of the sample.

The cohort was made up of 500 to 800 healthy bone marrow donors. Cohort members were all nominally healthy when sampled, although unrecorded immune exposures were likely present. The donor tested CMV seropositive and was one of the 289 seropositive cohort members. Each donor provided a peripheral blood sample, and peripheral blood mononuclear cells were used for TCR beta sequencing. Genomic DNA was extracted from the blood cell samples with the Qiagen DNeasy Blood Extraction Kit. From the germline V gene, CDR1 is SNHLY and CDR2 is FYNNEI. Including the terminal cysteine and phenylalanine, the CDR3 comprises 15 residues. The only DNA kept is the CDR3, 45 bases in frame from the first base. Trimming takes 5 bases off V and 2 bases off J; junction bases not matched to a gene: 6.

This clonotype was obtained from a woman in her sixties in good health and CMV-seropositive. Sequenced material: PBMCs. The chain couples TRBV2 to TRBJ2-5; TRBD2 matches 9 bases in the middle. The CDR3 has the sequence CASSNLAGAQETQYF. In nucleotides, the sequence is TGTGCCAGCAGTAACTTAGCGGGGGCACAAGAGACCCAGTACTTC.